This TCR beta chain was recorded in a study of T-cell memory formation after mild COVID-19. In the study overall: TCR clusters showed largely donor specificity. Notes on the study in general: Whether second-wave clones peaking at day 37 were SARS-CoV-2 specific went unconfirmed. A second wave expanding day 15 to 37 was CD4+-biased; contracting clones were balanced. Mostly located in CM and EM were contracting CD4+ clones, with contracting CD8+ clones located in EMRA.

V gave up 6 bases and J gave up 6 bases, with 17 bases separating them. The CDR3 loop spans 14 amino acids. TCRdb itself ran the 5' RACE reads through MiXCR, one entry per CDR3 protein. The sample contains over 120,000 distinct CDR3 sequences, 15% to 20% of which appear only once. Comment on this clonotype: The antigen remains unidentified.

This receptor was identified in an adult woman who had mild COVID-19 (a few samples of this study predate the infection). Cell type and time point are not known. Sequencing was carried out using PBMCs or a T cell subset sorted from them (not recorded which). V usage is TRBV12-3 or TRBV12-4 and J usage is TRBJ1-2; D uncertain. CDR3 amino acids: CASSPTTKAHGYTF. CDR3 in DNA: TGTGCCAGCAGCCCGACAACGAAGGCTCATGGCTACACCTTC.